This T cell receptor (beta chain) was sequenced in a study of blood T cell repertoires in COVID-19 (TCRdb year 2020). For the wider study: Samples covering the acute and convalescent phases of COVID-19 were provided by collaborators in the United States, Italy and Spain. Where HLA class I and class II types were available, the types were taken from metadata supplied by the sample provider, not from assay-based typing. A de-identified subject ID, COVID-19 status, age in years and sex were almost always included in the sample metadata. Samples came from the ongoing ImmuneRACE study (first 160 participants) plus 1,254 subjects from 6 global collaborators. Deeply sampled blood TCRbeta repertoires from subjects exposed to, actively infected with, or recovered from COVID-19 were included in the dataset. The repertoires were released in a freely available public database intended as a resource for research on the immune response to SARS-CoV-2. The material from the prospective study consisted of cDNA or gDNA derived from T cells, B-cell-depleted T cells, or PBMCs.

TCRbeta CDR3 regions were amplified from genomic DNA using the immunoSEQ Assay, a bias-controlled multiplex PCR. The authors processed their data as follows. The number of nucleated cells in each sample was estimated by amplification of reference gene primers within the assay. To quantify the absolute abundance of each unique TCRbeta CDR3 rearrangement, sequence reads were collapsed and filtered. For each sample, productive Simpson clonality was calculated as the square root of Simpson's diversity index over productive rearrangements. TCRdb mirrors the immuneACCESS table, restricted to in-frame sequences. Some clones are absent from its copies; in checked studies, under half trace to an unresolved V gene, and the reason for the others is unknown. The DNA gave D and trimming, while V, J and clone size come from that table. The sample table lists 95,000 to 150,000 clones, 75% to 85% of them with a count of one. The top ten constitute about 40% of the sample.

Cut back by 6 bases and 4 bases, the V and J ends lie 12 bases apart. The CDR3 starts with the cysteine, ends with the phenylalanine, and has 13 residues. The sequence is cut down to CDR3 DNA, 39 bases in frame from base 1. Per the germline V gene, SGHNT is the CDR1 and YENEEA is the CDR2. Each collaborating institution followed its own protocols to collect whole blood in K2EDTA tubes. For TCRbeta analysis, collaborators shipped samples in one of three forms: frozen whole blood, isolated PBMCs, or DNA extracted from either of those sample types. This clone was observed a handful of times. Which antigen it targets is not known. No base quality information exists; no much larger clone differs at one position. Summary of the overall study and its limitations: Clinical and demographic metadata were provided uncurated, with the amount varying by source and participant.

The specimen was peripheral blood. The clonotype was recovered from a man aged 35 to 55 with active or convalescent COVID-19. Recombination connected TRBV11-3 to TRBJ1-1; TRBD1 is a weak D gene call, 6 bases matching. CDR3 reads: CASSPGGGTEAFF. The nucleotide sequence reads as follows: TGTGCCAGCAGTCCGGGGGGCGGCACTGAAGCTTTCTTT.